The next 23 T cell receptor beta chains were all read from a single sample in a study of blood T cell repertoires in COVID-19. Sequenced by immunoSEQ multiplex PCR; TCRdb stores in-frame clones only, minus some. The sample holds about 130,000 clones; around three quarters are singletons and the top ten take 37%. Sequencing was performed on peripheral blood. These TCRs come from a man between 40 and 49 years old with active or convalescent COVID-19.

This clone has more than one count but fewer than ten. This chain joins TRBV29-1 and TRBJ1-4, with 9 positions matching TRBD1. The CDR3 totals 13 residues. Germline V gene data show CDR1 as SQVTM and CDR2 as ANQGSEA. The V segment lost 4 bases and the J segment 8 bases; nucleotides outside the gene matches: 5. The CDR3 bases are TGCAGCGTTGGACAGGGGGGGAGAGAAAAACTGTTTTTT. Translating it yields CSVGQGGREKLFF.

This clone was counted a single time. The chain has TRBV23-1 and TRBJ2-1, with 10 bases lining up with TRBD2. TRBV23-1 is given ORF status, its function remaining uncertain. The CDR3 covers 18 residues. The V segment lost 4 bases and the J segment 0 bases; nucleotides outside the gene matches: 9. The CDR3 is CASSLPGTSGTSYNEQFF. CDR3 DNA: TGCGCCAGCAGTCTCCCGGGAACTAGCGGGACCTCCTACAATGAGCAGTTCTTC.

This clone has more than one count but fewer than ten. The CDR3 nucleotides are TGTGCCAGCAGTTTACGAGGCCACGAGCAGTACTTC. It translates to CASSLRGHEQYF. V and J are TRBV28 and TRBJ2-7, with D unclear. Looked up from germline, CDR1 is MDHEN and CDR2 is SYDVKM. This CDR3 has 12 amino acids. V was pared by 2 bases and J by 5 bases, with 7 bases between.

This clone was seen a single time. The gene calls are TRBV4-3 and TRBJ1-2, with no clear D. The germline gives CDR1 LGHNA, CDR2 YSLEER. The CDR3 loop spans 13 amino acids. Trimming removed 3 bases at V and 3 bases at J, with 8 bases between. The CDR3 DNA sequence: TGCGCCAGCAGCCAGAGGGCATACTATGGCTACACCTTC. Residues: CASSQRAYYGYTF.

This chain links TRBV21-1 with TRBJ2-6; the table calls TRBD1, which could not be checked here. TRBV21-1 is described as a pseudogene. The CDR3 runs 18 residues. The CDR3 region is CASSFRDRDCSGANVLTF. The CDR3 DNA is TGTGCCAGCAGCTTCCGGGACAGGGATTGTTCTGGGGCCAACGTCCTGACTTTC.

The CDR3 nucleotides are TGTGCCAGCAGCTTGGCCGGGGTAAGTCAGCCCCAGCATTTT. Translated: CASSLAGVSQPQHF. V gene TRBV5-6 combines with J gene TRBJ1-5; D unresolved. The germline V and J ends were trimmed by 0 bases and 6 bases, with 10 bases remaining between them. This CDR3 is built from 14 residues. CDR1 is SGHDT and CDR2 is YYEEEE in the germline V gene.

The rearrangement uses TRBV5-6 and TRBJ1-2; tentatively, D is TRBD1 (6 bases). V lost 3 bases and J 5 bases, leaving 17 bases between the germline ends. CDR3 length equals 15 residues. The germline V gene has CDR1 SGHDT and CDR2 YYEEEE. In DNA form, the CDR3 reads TGTGCCAGCAGCTCACCGACAGGCCGGCGGTATGGCTACACCTTC. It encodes CASSSPTGRRYGYTF.

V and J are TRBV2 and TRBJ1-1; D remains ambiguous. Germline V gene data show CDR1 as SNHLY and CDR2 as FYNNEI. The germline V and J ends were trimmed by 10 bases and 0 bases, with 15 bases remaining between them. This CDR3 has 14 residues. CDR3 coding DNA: TGTGCCACCCAAAAGATGACACTGAACACTGAAGCTTTCTTT. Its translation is CATQKMTLNTEAFF.

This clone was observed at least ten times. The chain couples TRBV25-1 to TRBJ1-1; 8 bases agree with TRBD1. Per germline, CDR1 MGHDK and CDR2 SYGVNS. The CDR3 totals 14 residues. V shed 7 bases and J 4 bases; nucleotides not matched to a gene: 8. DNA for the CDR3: TGTGCCAGCAAAGGACAGGGAATGAGCACTGAAGCTTTCTTT. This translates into CASKGQGMSTEAFF.

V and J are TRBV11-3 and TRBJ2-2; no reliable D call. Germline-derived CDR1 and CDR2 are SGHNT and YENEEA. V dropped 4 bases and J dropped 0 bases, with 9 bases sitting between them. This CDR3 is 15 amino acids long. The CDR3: CASSYRVANTGELFF. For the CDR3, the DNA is TGTGCCAGCAGCTATCGGGTCGCGAACACCGGGGAGCTGTTTTTT.

CDR3 bases: TGCGCCAGCAGCGGCGGAGGGACAGAGTCTGGCTACACCTTC. It specifies CASSGGGTESGYTF. V gene TRBV5-1 combines with J gene TRBJ1-2; the match to TRBD1 covers 7 bases. CDR3 size: 14 residues. V was clipped by 4 bases and J by 7 bases; unmatched bases: 10. CDR1 is SGHRS, CDR2 YFSETQ, per germline. Variable domain in full (rest from reference TRBV5-1 and TRBJ1-2): KAGVTQTPRYLIKTRGQQVTLSCSPISGHRSVSWYQQTPGQGLQFLFEYFSETQRNKGNFPGRFSGRQFSNSRSEMNVSTLELGDSALYLCASSGGGTESGYTFGSGTRLTVV.

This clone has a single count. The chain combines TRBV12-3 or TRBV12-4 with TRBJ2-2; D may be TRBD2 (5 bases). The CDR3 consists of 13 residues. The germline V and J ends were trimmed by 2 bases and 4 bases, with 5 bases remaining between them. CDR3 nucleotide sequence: TGTGCCAGCAGTTTACGGGGCACCGGGGAGCTGTTTTTT. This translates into CASSLRGTGELFF.

CDR3 sequence (DNA): TGTGCCTGGAGTGACGGGAACGGAAACACCATATATTTT. Translation: CAWSDGNGNTIYF. J is TRBJ1-3 and V is TRBV30; D gene unclear. Trimming left V 1 base short and J 4 bases short, with 8 bases between. In germline, CDR1 is GTSNPN, CDR2 SVGIG (reference sequence). CDR3 length: 13 residues.

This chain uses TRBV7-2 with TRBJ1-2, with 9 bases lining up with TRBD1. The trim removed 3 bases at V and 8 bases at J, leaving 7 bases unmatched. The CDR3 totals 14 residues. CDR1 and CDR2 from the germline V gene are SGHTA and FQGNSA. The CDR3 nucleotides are TGTGCCAGCAGCTTTGACAGGGGGGTTCGGGGCTACACCTTC. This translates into CASSFDRGVRGYTF.

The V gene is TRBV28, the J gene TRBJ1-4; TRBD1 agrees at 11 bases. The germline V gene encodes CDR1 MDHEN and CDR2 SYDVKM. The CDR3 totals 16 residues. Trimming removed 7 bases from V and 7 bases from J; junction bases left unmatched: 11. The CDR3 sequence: CASTLSGGTGGEKLFF. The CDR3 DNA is TGTGCCAGCACCCTTTCCGGGGGGACAGGGGGTGAAAAACTGTTTTTT.

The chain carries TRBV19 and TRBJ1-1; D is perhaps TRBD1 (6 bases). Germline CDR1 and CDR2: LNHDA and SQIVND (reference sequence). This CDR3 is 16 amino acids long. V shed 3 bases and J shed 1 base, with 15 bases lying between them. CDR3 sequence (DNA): TGTGCCAGTAGTATTGGGTTGGGGGCCACGAACACTGAAGCTTTCTTT. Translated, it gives CASSIGLGATNTEAFF.

CDR3 coding DNA: TGTGCCAGCAGCCAAGGGAGGCAAGAGACCCAGTACTTC. The encoded protein is CASSQGRQETQYF. This chain joins TRBV14 and TRBJ2-5, with D perhaps matching TRBD2 (5 bases). The CDR3 length is 13 residues. Trimming took off 1 base at V and 2 bases at J, with 5 bases between the two ends. Germline V gives CDR1 SGHDN, CDR2 FVKESK. The full variable domain, rest sourced from reference TRBV14 and TRBJ2-5, is EAGVTQFPSHSVIEKGQTVTLRCDPISGHDNLYWYRRVMGKEIKFLLHFVKESKQDESGMPNNRFLAERTGGTYSTLKVQPAELEDSGVYFCASSQGRQETQYFGPGTRLLVL.

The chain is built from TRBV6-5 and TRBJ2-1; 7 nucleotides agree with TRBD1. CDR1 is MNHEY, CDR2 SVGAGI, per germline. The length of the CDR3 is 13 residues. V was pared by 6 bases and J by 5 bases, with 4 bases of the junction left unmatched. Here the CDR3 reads CASRLQGNNEQFF. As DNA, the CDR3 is TGTGCCAGCAGGCTACAGGGGAACAATGAGCAGTTCTTC.

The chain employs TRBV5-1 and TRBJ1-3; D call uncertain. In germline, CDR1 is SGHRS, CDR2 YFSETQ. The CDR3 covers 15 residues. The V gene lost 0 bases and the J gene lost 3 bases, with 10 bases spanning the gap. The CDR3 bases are TGCGCCAGCAGCTTGGATCCCGGGAGTGGAAACACCATATATTTT. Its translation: CASSLDPGSGNTIYF.

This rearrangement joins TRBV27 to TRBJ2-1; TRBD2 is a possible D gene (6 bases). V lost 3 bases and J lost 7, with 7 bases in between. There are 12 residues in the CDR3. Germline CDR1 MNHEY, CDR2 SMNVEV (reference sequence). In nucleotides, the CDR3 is TGTGCCAGCAGTTTGGGGACTAATGAGCAGTTCTTC. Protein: CASSLGTNEQFF.

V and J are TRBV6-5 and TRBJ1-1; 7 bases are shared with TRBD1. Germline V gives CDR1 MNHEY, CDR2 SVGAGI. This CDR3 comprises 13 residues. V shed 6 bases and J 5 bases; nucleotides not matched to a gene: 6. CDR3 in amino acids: CASRRTGGTEAFF. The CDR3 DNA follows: TGTGCCAGCAGAAGGACAGGCGGGACTGAAGCTTTCTTT.

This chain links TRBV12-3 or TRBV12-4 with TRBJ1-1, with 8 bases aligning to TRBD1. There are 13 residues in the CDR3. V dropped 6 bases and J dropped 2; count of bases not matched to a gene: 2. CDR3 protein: CASSSGGNTEAFF. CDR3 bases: TGTGCCAGCAGCTCAGGGGGCAACACTGAAGCTTTCTTT.

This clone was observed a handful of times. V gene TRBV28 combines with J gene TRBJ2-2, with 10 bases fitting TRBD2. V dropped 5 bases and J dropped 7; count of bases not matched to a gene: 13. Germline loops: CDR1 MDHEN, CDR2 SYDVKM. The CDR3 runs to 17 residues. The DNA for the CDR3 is TGTGCCAGCAGTCCCCTCGAGCGGGAGGGCCTAAACGGGGAGCTGTTTTTT. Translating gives CASSPLEREGLNGELFF.